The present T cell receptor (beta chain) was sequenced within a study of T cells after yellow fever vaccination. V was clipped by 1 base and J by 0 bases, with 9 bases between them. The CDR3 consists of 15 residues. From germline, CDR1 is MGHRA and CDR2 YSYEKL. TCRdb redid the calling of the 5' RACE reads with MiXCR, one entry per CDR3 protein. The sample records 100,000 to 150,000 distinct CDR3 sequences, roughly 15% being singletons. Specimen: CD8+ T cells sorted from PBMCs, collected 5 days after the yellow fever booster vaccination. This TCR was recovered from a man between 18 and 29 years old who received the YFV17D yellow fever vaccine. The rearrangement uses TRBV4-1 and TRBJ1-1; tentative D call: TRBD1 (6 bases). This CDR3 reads CASSQGTDMNTEAFF. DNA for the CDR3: TGCGCCAGCAGCCAAGGGACAGATATGAACACTGAAGCTTTCTTT.